Below are 30 T cell receptor beta chains sequenced from a single sample in a study of T cell responses to AZD1222 COVID-19 vaccine. Data came from immunoSEQ multiplex PCR; TCRdb stores just in-frame clones and leaves some out. The sample holds approximately 150,000 clones, 85% to 95% seen once. The sequences come from peripheral blood, collected on day 0 of AZD1222 vaccination. The receptor source for this set is an adult in good health.

The rearrangement links TRBV6-2 or TRBV6-3 to TRBJ2-7; no firm D call. Trimming shortened V by 2 bases and J by 2 bases, and 10 bases separated the two germline ends. This CDR3 is 14 amino acids long. Germline CDR1 and CDR2: MNHEY and SVGEGT. CDR3 sequence reads: CASSYGNSAYEQYF. DNA of the CDR3: TGTGCCAGCAGTTACGGGAATTCTGCCTACGAGCAGTACTTC.

In this sample, this clone turned up once. The chain carries TRBV5-4 and TRBJ2-3; a weak D match, TRBD2 (7 bases). V shed 7 bases and J shed 2 bases, with 17 bases lying between them. CDR3 length equals 15 residues. Germline CDR1 and CDR2: SGHNT and YYREEE (reference sequence). The CDR3 reads CASGRDIAFTDTQYF. CDR3 nucleotides: TGTGCCAGCGGGAGGGACATAGCTTTCACAGATACGCAGTATTTT. Full variable domain (rest looked up from reference TRBV5-4 and TRBJ2-3): ETGVTQSPTHLIKTRGQQVTLRCSSQSGHNTVSWYQQALGQGPQFIFQYYREEENGRGNFPPRFSGLQFPNYSSELNVNALELDDSALYLCASGRDIAFTDTQYFGPGTRLTVL.

The gene calls are TRBV6-1 and TRBJ1-6; 8 bases match TRBD1. Per germline, CDR1 MNHNS and CDR2 SASEGT. J lost 3 bases, V lost 6 bases, and 7 bases had no gene match. There are 16 residues in the CDR3. As DNA, the CDR3 is TGTGCCAGCAGCGAAAGACAGGGGCTCTATAATTCACCCCTCCACTTT. It is translated as CASSERQGLYNSPLHF.

This clone was detected only a few times. J is TRBJ2-3 and V is TRBV7-9, with 8 nucleotides matching TRBD2. Germline loops: CDR1 SEHNR, CDR2 FQNEAQ (reference sequence). This CDR3 region has 15 residues. Unmatched junction bases numbered 5, after V lost 1 base and J lost 5 bases. The CDR3 protein is CASSLGSGAGDTQYF. The CDR3 DNA reads as TGTGCCAGCAGCTTAGGTAGCGGGGCGGGAGATACGCAGTATTTT. Together with reference TRBV7-9 and TRBJ2-3, the CDR3 gives the full variable domain: DTGVSQNPRHKITKRGQNVTFRCDPISEHNRLYWYRQTLGQGPEFLTYFQNEAQLEKSRLLSDRFSAERPKGSFSTLEIQRTEQGDSAMYLCASSLGSGAGDTQYFGPGTRLTVL.

The rearrangement joins TRBV7-2 to TRBJ2-7, with TRBD2 identical over 10 bases. With V trimmed by 2 bases and J by 0 bases, 10 bases remained unmatched. Germline V gene lookup returns CDR1 SGHTA and CDR2 FQGNSA. The CDR3 runs 18 residues. The CDR3, as DNA: TGTGCCAGCAGCTTACCAAAGACTAGCGGGCCGAGCTCCTACGAGCAGTACTTC. It translates to CASSLPKTSGPSSYEQYF.

The chain combines TRBV6-2 or TRBV6-3 with TRBJ1-1, with TRBD1 matching 11 bases. Germline V gives CDR1 MNHEY, CDR2 SVGEGT. The CDR3 is made up of 18 amino acids. V lost 2 bases and J lost 4; bases outside the gene matches: 12. The CDR3 protein is CASSYPDRGRSHSTEAFF. The CDR3 DNA follows: TGTGCCAGCAGTTACCCGGACAGGGGGCGAAGTCACAGCACTGAAGCTTTCTTT.

The rearrangement uses TRBV4-1 and TRBJ2-5, with D perhaps matching TRBD1 (5 bases). This CDR3 has 14 residues. Germline V lookup: CDR1 MGHRA, CDR2 YSYEKL. The V gene lost 1 base and the J gene lost 4 bases, with 10 bases spanning the gap. DNA of the CDR3: TGCGCCAGCAGCCAAGCAGGGAATGTAGAGACCCAGTACTTC. Protein: CASSQAGNVETQYF.

V and J are TRBV28 and TRBJ1-3; no reliable D call. This CDR3 contains 11 residues. Germline-derived CDR1 and CDR2 are MDHEN and SYDVKM. V was shortened by 4 bases and J by 6 bases, with 4 bases between the two germline ends. The DNA for the CDR3 is TGTGCCAGCAGTTCGACAAACACCATATATTTT. Translating it yields CASSSTNTIYF.

This clone has a handful of counts. The CDR3 DNA reads as TGTGCCAGGGACAGGGGGCCCTTGAACACTGAAGCTTTCTTT. Translated, it gives CARDRGPLNTEAFF. The rearrangement links TRBV2 to TRBJ1-1; 11 bases match TRBD1. The CDR3 covers 14 residues. V lost 9 bases and J lost 0; bases outside the gene matches: 3. Germline CDR1 reads SNHLY; CDR2 reads FYNNEI.

The chain uses TRBV15 and TRBJ2-5, with a possible D match to TRBD1 (6 bases). Germline loops: CDR1 LNHNV, CDR2 YYDKDF (reference sequence). The CDR3 spans 17 residues. V was trimmed by 1 base and J by 3 bases, leaving 18 bases between them. The CDR3 here is CATSRGGVGAKKETQYF. The CDR3, as DNA: TGTGCCACCAGCAGAGGTGGGGTGGGGGCGAAGAAAGAGACCCAGTACTTC.

V and J are TRBV7-8 and TRBJ2-1; TRBD1 matches at 9 bases. CDR1 SGHVS and CDR2 FQNEAQ come from the germline V gene. The V segment lost 5 bases and the J segment 5 bases; nucleotides outside the gene matches: 10. This CDR3 has 16 amino acids. CDR3 in DNA: TGTGCCAGCAGCCCGAAGACAGGGGGGGGTGACAATGAGCAGTTCTTC. Its protein is CASSPKTGGGDNEQFF.

This chain uses TRBV3-1 (or the pseudogene TRBV3-2) with TRBJ2-3, with D unresolved. Germline CDR1 LGHDT, CDR2 YNNKEL (reference sequence). V shed 1 base and J shed 3 bases, with 8 bases lying between them. The CDR3 consists of 14 residues. CDR3 bases: TGTGCCAGCAGCCAAGCCCCAGGAACAGATACGCAGTATTTT. It specifies CASSQAPGTDTQYF.

The rearrangement uses TRBV11-3 and TRBJ1-5; D is perhaps TRBD1 (5 bases). V lost 5 bases to trimming and J lost 10 bases, with 18 bases between them. From germline, CDR1 is SGHNT and CDR2 YENEEA. This CDR3 has 14 amino acids. CDR3 DNA: TGTGCCAGCAGCCTCGGGGGGGGGATACTTCCCCAGCATTTT. This encodes CASSLGGGILPQHF.

The chain combines TRBV12-3 or TRBV12-4 with TRBJ2-3; D remains unclear. V was trimmed by 6 bases and J by 2 bases, leaving 6 bases between them. The CDR3 consists of 12 residues. CDR3 in DNA: TGTGCCAGCAGCTTTGTCACAGATACGCAGTATTTT. This encodes CASSFVTDTQYF.

The chain is built from TRBV9 and TRBJ2-2, with D possibly matching TRBD2 (7 bases). Germline CDR1 and CDR2: SGDLS and YYNGEE. This CDR3 comprises 15 residues. Between the trimmed V and J ends, which lost 2 bases and 4 bases, there was a span of 12 bases. The CDR3 protein is CASSVGGPRTGELFF. Here the CDR3 DNA reads TGTGCCAGCAGCGTCGGGGGGCCTCGCACCGGGGAGCTGTTTTTT.

This clone was observed a single time. The chain carries TRBV27 and TRBJ2-3, with TRBD1 as a possible D gene (6 bases). Trimming removed 6 bases at V and 0 bases at J, with 13 bases between. Germline CDR1 is MNHEY and CDR2 is SMNVEV (reference sequence). CDR3 size: 15 residues. The CDR3: CASSLGQSSTDTQYF. The CDR3 DNA reads as TGTGCCAGCAGCCTAGGACAGTCTAGCACAGATACGCAGTATTTT.

The CDR3 region has the DNA TGCGCCAGCAGCTTAAAGGGACAGGGGGCGTCCGAGCAGTACTTC. Translating it yields CASSLKGQGASEQYF. This sequence joins TRBV5-1 and TRBJ2-7, with 12 bases fitting TRBD1. Looked up from germline, CDR1 is SGHRS and CDR2 is YFSETQ. This CDR3 region has 15 residues. V shed 2 bases, J shed 6 bases, and the junction held 6 bases outside the gene matches.

The V gene is TRBV27, the J gene TRBJ2-3; D tentatively reads TRBD1 or TRBD2 (6 bases each). The CDR3 totals 15 residues. The V gene's germline CDR1 is MNHEY and CDR2 SMNVEV (reference sequence). The V end lost 4 bases, the J end lost 2 bases, and 13 bases lay between the germline ends. CDR3 DNA sequence: TGTGCCAGCAGTTCCGGGGGCCGTTACACAGATACGCAGTATTTT. Protein: CASSSGGRYTDTQYF.

This clone was counted a single time. The chain links TRBV4-3 to TRBJ2-7; D gene uncertain. This CDR3 region has 13 residues. V was cut by 1 base and J by 2 bases, with 6 bases left in between. In germline, CDR1 is LGHNA, CDR2 YSLEER. CDR3: CASSQGLPYEQYF. CDR3 nucleotides: TGCGCCAGCAGCCAAGGACTGCCCTACGAGCAGTACTTC.

This sequence joins TRBV11-2 and TRBJ2-7; D uncertain. Trimming removed 4 bases from V and 3 bases from J, with 7 bases in between. Germline CDR1 SGHAT, CDR2 FQNNGV. This CDR3 comprises 12 residues. CDR3 coding DNA: TGTGCCAGCAGCTCAACAGACTACGAGCAGTACTTC. Its translation is CASSSTDYEQYF.

This clone was detected once. The rearrangement uses TRBV10-3 and TRBJ1-1, with D perhaps matching TRBD1 (6 bases). Trimming removed 3 bases at V and 1 base at J, with 12 bases between. The V gene's germline CDR1 is ENHRY and CDR2 SYGVKD. The CDR3 sequence is 15 residues long. The CDR3 region has the DNA TGTGCCATCAGTGATTCTCAGGGGTCGAACACTGAAGCTTTCTTT. It translates to CAISDSQGSNTEAFF.

The chain employs TRBV5-8 and TRBJ2-3, with TRBD2 matching over 14 bases. This CDR3 contains 15 residues. Germline loops: CDR1 SGHTS, CDR2 YDEGEE. Unmatched junction bases numbered 4, after V lost 7 bases and J lost 3 bases. The CDR3 bases are TGTGCCAGCCCAGGGACTAGCGGGAGTACAGATACGCAGTATTTT. It is translated as CASPGTSGSTDTQYF.

The J gene is TRBJ2-2, the V gene TRBV5-1; D is uncertain. Germline V lookup: CDR1 SGHRS, CDR2 YFSETQ. The ends were cut back, 0 bases at V and 1 base at J, with 13 bases in the middle. CDR3 length equals 17 residues. This chain's CDR3 is CASSLVGFVLNTGELFF. The CDR3 nucleotides read TGCGCCAGCAGCTTGGTTGGTTTCGTCTTGAACACCGGGGAGCTGTTTTTT.

V gene TRBV30 combines with J gene TRBJ2-7; the match to TRBD1 covers 9 bases. The V segment lost 4 bases and the J segment 4 bases; nucleotides outside the gene matches: 11. This CDR3 comprises 15 residues. Germline CDR1 and CDR2: GTSNPN and SVGIG (reference sequence). CDR3 DNA sequence: TGTGCCTGGACGCCCGGGACAGGGTTCGCGTACGAGCAGTACTTC. Translated: CAWTPGTGFAYEQYF.

This rearrangement joins TRBV4-3 to TRBJ1-5; D uncertain. Germline CDR1 and CDR2: LGHNA and YSLEER. Between the trimmed V and J ends, which lost 2 bases and 1 base, there was a span of 9 bases. The length of the CDR3 is 15 residues. CDR3: CASSQSAGSNQPQHF. CDR3 DNA: TGCGCCAGCAGCCAAAGCGCGGGGAGCAATCAGCCCCAGCATTTT.

As regards this clone: Other DNA sequences within the sample encode an identical CDR3. This sequence joins TRBV12-3 or TRBV12-4 and TRBJ1-2; no clear D gene. The CDR3 spans 13 residues. The V end was cut by 0 bases, the J end by 4 bases, with 6 bases between. The CDR3 protein is CASSLAGFYGYTF. CDR3 nucleotides: TGTGCCAGCAGTTTAGCAGGGTTCTATGGCTACACCTTC.

This chain joins TRBV10-3 and TRBJ1-2, with D hard to call. CDR1 and CDR2 from the germline V gene are ENHRY and SYGVKD. The V end lost 3 bases, the J end lost 4 bases, and 18 bases lay between the germline ends. This CDR3 contains 16 residues. This chain's CDR3 is CAISDGVGFGSYGYTF. The CDR3 DNA sequence: TGTGCCATCAGTGACGGGGTGGGTTTCGGGAGCTATGGCTACACCTTC.

This clone came up a few times. The chain uses TRBV2 and TRBJ2-7; D ambiguous. The CDR3 runs to 14 residues. Germline V gene lookup returns CDR1 SNHLY and CDR2 FYNNEI. V lost 4 bases and J lost 6, with 16 bases in between. The CDR3 region is CASSVWQALSEQYF. The CDR3 DNA is TGTGCCAGCAGTGTATGGCAGGCCCTCTCCGAGCAGTACTTC.

This clone was seen a single time. The genes are TRBV19 and TRBJ1-6, with 8 bases lining up with TRBD1. This CDR3 has 15 amino acids. With V trimmed by 5 bases and J by 7 bases, 7 bases remained unmatched. Germline loops: CDR1 LNHDA, CDR2 SQIVND (reference sequence). The CDR3 nucleotides are TGTGCCAGTAGTGGAGGACAGGGAAGCAATTCACCCCTCCACTTT. This encodes CASSGGQGSNSPLHF.

The rearrangement uses TRBV18 and TRBJ1-5, with TRBD1 identical over 8 bases. Germline loops: CDR1 KGHSH, CDR2 LQKENI. The CDR3 length is 15 residues. The ends lost 3 bases at V and 4 bases at J; junction bases unmatched: 5. The CDR3 region is CASSPAGTGNQPQHF. In DNA, the CDR3 is TGTGCCAGCTCACCTGCCGGGACAGGAAATCAGCCCCAGCATTTT.